The rows below give T cell receptor beta chains drawn from one sample of a study of cytomegalovirus exposure and HLA in healthy donors. Using immunoSEQ multiplex PCR, the repertoire was profiled, and TCRdb retains in-frame clones only, with some absent. The data show 200,000 to 250,000 clones, 83% seen once. Material for sequencing was PBMCs. All receptors derive from a girl under 18 in good health and CMV-seronegative. The CDR3 runs from the conserved cysteine through the conserved F or W. Each record gives: D gene, J gene, V gene, clone size, CDR3 DNA, CDR3 protein. The D gene is left open where the match is weak. Clone size, where shown, is once, few, many, or a class for clones that have expanded.

D: -; J: TRBJ2-3; V: TRBV6-5; size: -; DNA: TGTGCCAGCAGTTATACAGGGACGGATACGCAGTATTTT; CDR3: CASSYTGTDTQYF
D: -; J: TRBJ2-7; V: TRBV6-5; size: -; DNA: TGTGCCAGCAGTTCTGCCTACGAGCAGTACTTC; CDR3: CASSSAYEQYF
D: TRBD2; J: TRBJ2-5; V: TRBV6-6; size: -; DNA: TGTGCCAGCACCTCCGGGACTAGCGGATCAGAGACCCAGTACTTC; CDR3: CASTSGTSGSETQYF
D: -; J: TRBJ1-1; V: TRBV6-1; size: -; DNA: TGTGCCAGCACGGGGGGGTTTATGAACACTGAAGCTTTCTTT; CDR3: CASTGGFMNTEAFF
D: -; J: TRBJ1-5; V: TRBV30; size: -; DNA: TGTGCCTGGAGTCCACTAAATCAGCCCCAGCATTTT; CDR3: CAWSPLNQPQHF
D: -; J: TRBJ2-3; V: TRBV5-6; size: once; DNA: TGTGCCAGCAGCTTTTATTATAGCGCAAGCACAGATACGCAGTATTTT; CDR3: CASSFYYSASTDTQYF
D: -; J: TRBJ1-1; V: TRBV15; size: few; DNA: TGTGCCACCAGCAAGGACAGAGTGAACACTGAAGCTTTCTTT; CDR3: CATSKDRVNTEAFF
D: -; J: TRBJ2-2; V: TRBV7-6; size: once; DNA: TGTGCCAGCAGCTCAGAGCGGTATATGAACACCGGGGAGCTGTTTTTT; CDR3: CASSSERYMNTGELFF
D: TRBD1; J: TRBJ1-1; V: TRBV28; size: -; DNA: TGTGCCGAGAGGGGGCGCGACACTGAAGCTTTCTTT; CDR3: CAERGRDTEAFF
D: -; J: TRBJ2-1; V: TRBV9; size: -; DNA: TGTGCCAGCAGCGTAGATAGGACTCTTTACAATGAGCAGTTCTTC; CDR3: CASSVDRTLYNEQFF
D: -; J: TRBJ1-1; V: TRBV2; size: -; DNA: TGTGCCAGCAGTGGGGGGCTAGTCACTGAAGCTTTCTTT; CDR3: CASSGGLVTEAFF
D: -; J: TRBJ1-3; V: TRBV5-4; size: -; DNA: TGTGCCAGCAGCACCGAGACGGGCTCTGGAAACACCATATATTTT; CDR3: CASSTETGSGNTIYF
D: -; J: TRBJ2-2; V: TRBV5-1; size: once; DNA: TGCGCCAGCAGCTTGGAGGGACAGAACACCGGGGAGCTGTTTTTT; CDR3: CASSLEGQNTGELFF
D: TRBD2; J: TRBJ2-3; V: TRBV28; size: -; DNA: TGTGCCAGCAGACTTAGCGGGAGTGGGGATACGCAGTATTTT; CDR3: CASRLSGSGDTQYF
D: -; J: TRBJ1-2; V: TRBV28; size: -; DNA: TGTGCCAGCAGTTTTCGGATAGGCAGGGGTAACTATGGCTACACCTTC; CDR3: CASSFRIGRGNYGYTF
D: -; J: TRBJ2-3; V: TRBV9; size: -; DNA: TGTGCCAGCAGCGGGAGGGCAGATACGCAGTATTTT; CDR3: CASSGRADTQYF
D: TRBD2; J: TRBJ2-1; V: TRBV2; size: -; DNA: TGTGCCAGCAGTCGCGGGGGGAATGAGCAGTTCTTC; CDR3: CASSRGGNEQFF
D: -; J: TRBJ2-4; V: TRBV2; size: -; DNA: TGTGCCAGCAAGGGGGTATCGACTGGAGCCAAAAACATTCAGTACTTC; CDR3: CASKGVSTGAKNIQYF
D: -; J: TRBJ1-5; V: TRBV6-5; size: -; DNA: TGTGCCAGCAGGGGACATGGGATTAATCAGCCCCAGCATTTT; CDR3: CASRGHGINQPQHF
D: -; J: TRBJ2-7; V: TRBV28; size: -; DNA: TGTGCCAGCAGTCGACAGGCCTACGAGCAGTACTTC; CDR3: CASSRQAYEQYF
D: -; J: TRBJ1-1; V: TRBV27; size: -; DNA: TGTGCCAGCAGTTTTGCGGGTGAAAGGGCTTTCTTT; CDR3: CASSFAGERAFF
D: TRBD2; J: TRBJ2-1; V: TRBV4-3; size: once; DNA: TGCGCCAGCAGCCAAGAATCGCGGGGGGGCAAGGATGAGCAGTTCTTC; CDR3: CASSQESRGGKDEQFF
D: -; J: TRBJ1-1; V: TRBV19; size: -; DNA: TGTGCCAGTAGTACAGGGTTCAAAACTGAAGCTTTCTTT; CDR3: CASSTGFKTEAFF
D: -; J: TRBJ2-7; V: TRBV5-6; size: -; DNA: TGTGCCAGCAGCTCACAGGTAGTCAGCGACGAGCAGTACTTC; CDR3: CASSSQVVSDEQYF
D: TRBD2; J: TRBJ2-3; V: TRBV15; size: -; DNA: TGTGCCACCAGCAGGACGGGACTAGCGGGAAGTACGCAGTATTTT; CDR3: CATSRTGLAGSTQYF
D: -; J: TRBJ1-1; V: TRBV28; size: few; DNA: TGTGCCAGCAGCGTATCTACAGGGTCATACACTGAAGCTTTCTTT; CDR3: CASSVSTGSYTEAFF
D: TRBD1; J: TRBJ1-6; V: TRBV18; size: -; DNA: TGTGCCAGCTCCCTTGGGACAGGCTATGGTGTCGATTCACCCCTCCACTTT; CDR3: CASSLGTGYGVDSPLHF
D: -; J: TRBJ1-1; V: TRBV28; size: -; DNA: TGTGCCAGCAGGTTTAGGGGTCTATCTGAAGCTTTCTTT; CDR3: CASRFRGLSEAFF
D: -; J: TRBJ2-1; V: TRBV5-6; size: -; DNA: TGTGCCAGCAGCTCCCCGTTGGTAGCGGAATACAATGAGCAGTTCTTC; CDR3: CASSSPLVAEYNEQFF
D: -; J: TRBJ2-1; V: TRBV11-3; size: -; DNA: TGTGCCAGCAGCTTAGAGACGACCGGACATCCCCCCTACAATGAGCAGTTCTTC; CDR3: CASSLETTGHPPYNEQFF
D: TRBD1; J: TRBJ1-1; V: TRBV9; size: -; DNA: TGTGCCAGCAGCACGGAGACAGGGTATTTCACTGAAGCTTTCTTT; CDR3: CASSTETGYFTEAFF
D: TRBD2; J: TRBJ2-3; V: TRBV2; size: once; DNA: TGTGCCAGCAGTGAAGGGGCTAGCGGGGGGCTCACAGATACGCAGTATTTT; CDR3: CASSEGASGGLTDTQYF
D: TRBD1; J: TRBJ1-6; V: TRBV6-1; size: few; DNA: TGTGCCAGCAGCCGCGAGGGGGCTGTTTCACCCCTCCACTTT; CDR3: CASSREGAVSPLHF
D: TRBD2; J: TRBJ2-3; V: TRBV23-1; size: -; DNA: TGCGCCCGTGTGGGAGGATTAGCGGGGGTCTTTGGCACAGATACGCAGTATTTT; CDR3: CARVGGLAGVFGTDTQYF
D: TRBD1; J: TRBJ1-5; V: TRBV7-8; size: -; DNA: TGTGCCAGCAGCCCCGACAGGGTCGGCCATCAGCCCCAGCATTTT; CDR3: CASSPDRVGHQPQHF
D: -; J: TRBJ2-2; V: TRBV5-1; size: -; DNA: TGCGCCGCCTTCACAGGGTTAAGGGGGTCGGACACCGGGGAGCTGTTTTTT; CDR3: CAAFTGLRGSDTGELFF
D: TRBD2; J: TRBJ2-7; V: TRBV25-1; size: -; DNA: TGTGCCAGCACCCAAGGACTAGCTCGCGAGCAGTACTTC; CDR3: CASTQGLAREQYF
D: TRBD1; J: TRBJ1-5; V: TRBV5-6; size: few; DNA: TGTGCCAGCAGCCTGCTGACAGGGCCTCAGCCCCAGCATTTT; CDR3: CASSLLTGPQPQHF
D: TRBD2; J: TRBJ2-3; V: TRBV28; size: few; DNA: TGTGCCAGCAGTCCAGGTATAGCGGGATTCGGCGCAGATACGCAGTATTTT; CDR3: CASSPGIAGFGADTQYF
D: -; J: TRBJ2-3; V: TRBV15; size: -; DNA: TGTGCCACCAGCAGACCTCTACCGGGTCGGCCTAGCACAGATACGCAGTATTTT; CDR3: CATSRPLPGRPSTDTQYF
D: TRBD1; J: TRBJ1-1; V: TRBV29-1; size: -; DNA: TGCAGCGCGACCCACAGGGGCACTGAAGCTTTCTTT; CDR3: CSATHRGTEAFF
D: TRBD2; J: TRBJ2-7; V: TRBV28; size: -; DNA: TGTGCCAGCAGTTGGGGACTAGCGGGAGGGTCATGGGAGCAGTACTTC; CDR3: CASSWGLAGGSWEQYF
D: -; J: TRBJ2-1; V: TRBV4-2; size: -; DNA: TGTGCCACGAGTGGTGATGAGGAGGCCTACAATGAGCAGTTCTTC; CDR3: CATSGDEEAYNEQFF
D: -; J: TRBJ2-4; V: TRBV7-9; size: -; DNA: TGTGCCAGCAGCTTTGGGGGCGCGACCAATATAGCCAAAAACATTCAGTACTTC; CDR3: CASSFGGATNIAKNIQYF